This T cell receptor (beta chain) originates from a study of shared clonotypes between healthy human individuals. TCRdb's copy holds only in-frame clones and misses some; the assay was immunoSEQ multiplex PCR. The sample includes more than 2 million clones, approximately 95% of them seen just once. V dropped 0 bases and J dropped 2 bases, with 11 bases sitting between them. CDR1 GTSNPN and CDR2 SVGIG come from the germline V gene (reference sequence). CDR3 length: 15 residues. Sequencing input: naive CD4+ T cells sorted from blood. Subset in this sample: CD45RA+ positively selected. The chain employs TRBV30 and TRBJ1-3; unclear D gene. This sequence originates from a man in his late teens or twenties in good health. CDR3 sequence reads: CAWSVRRLAGNTIYF. CDR3 nucleotide sequence: TGTGCCTGGAGTGTTCGACGGCTTGCTGGAAACACCATATATTTT.